The TCR beta chain under discussion was sequenced for a study of siplizumab effects on memory and regulatory T cells. Regarding this clone: The target antigen is unknown.

Per sample, the assay covered 85,000 to 100,000 TCR templates. TCRdb's table, derived via immunoSEQ multiplex PCR, lists solely in-frame clones and lacks some. This repertoire shows approximately 90,000 clones, nearly 95% found once; its top ten account for 0.3%. Study observations and caveats: Alloreactive sequences traceable to unstimulated CD4+ memory cells were significantly reduced by siplizumab.

Germline V lookup: CDR1 SGHRS, CDR2 YFSETQ. Deletions cut 4 bases from V and 0 bases from J, with 11 bases between. The CDR3 runs to 14 residues. Sequencing was performed on non-Treg CD4+ T cells sorted from blood. The V gene is TRBV5-1, the J gene TRBJ2-7; a possible D gene is TRBD2 (5 bases). The receptor was derived from a human donor in good health. The CDR3 is CASSVDSSSYEQYF. CDR3 bases: TGCGCCAGCAGCGTGGACTCGAGCTCCTACGAGCAGTACTTC.